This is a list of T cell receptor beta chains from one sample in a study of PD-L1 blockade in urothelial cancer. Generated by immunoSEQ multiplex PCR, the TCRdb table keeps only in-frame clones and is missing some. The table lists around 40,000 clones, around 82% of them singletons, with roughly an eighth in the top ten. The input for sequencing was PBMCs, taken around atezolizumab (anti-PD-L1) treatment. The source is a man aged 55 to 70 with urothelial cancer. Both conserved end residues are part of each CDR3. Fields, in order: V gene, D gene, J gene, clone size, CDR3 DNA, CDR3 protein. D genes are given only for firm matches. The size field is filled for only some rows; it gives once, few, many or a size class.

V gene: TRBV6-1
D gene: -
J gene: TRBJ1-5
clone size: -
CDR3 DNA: TGTGCCAGCAGTGAAGACGACAGGAGCAATCAGCCCCAGCATTTT
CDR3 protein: CASSEDDRSNQPQHF

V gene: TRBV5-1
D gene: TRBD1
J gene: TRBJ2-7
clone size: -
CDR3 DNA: TGCGCCAGCAAACTCGTTTCGACAGGGGGCGAGCAGTACTTC
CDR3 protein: CASKLVSTGGEQYF

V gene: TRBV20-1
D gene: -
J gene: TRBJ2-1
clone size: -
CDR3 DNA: TGCAGTGCTAGACCATCCCATGAGCAGTTCTTC
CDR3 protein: CSARPSHEQFF

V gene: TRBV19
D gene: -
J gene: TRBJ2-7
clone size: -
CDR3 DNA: TGTGCCAGTAGTCCGGAGGGACGGCAAGGCTACGAGCAGTACTTC
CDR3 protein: CASSPEGRQGYEQYF

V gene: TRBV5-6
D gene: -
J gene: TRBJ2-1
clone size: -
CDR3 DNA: TGTGCCAGCAGCCGGGACAATGAGCAGTTCTTC
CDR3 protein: CASSRDNEQFF

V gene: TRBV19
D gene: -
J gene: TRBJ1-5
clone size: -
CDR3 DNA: TGTGCCAGTAGTATGGTCCCTACTAGCAATCAGCCCCAGCATTTT
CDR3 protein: CASSMVPTSNQPQHF

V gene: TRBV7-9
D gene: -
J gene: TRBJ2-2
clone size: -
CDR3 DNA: TGTGCCAGCAGCTTAGCCACAGCTAGAGGGCGGGAGCTGTTTTTT
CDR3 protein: CASSLATARGRELFF

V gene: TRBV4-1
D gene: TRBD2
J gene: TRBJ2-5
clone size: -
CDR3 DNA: TGCGCCAGCAGCCCAGGACTAGCGAACCAAGAGACCCAGTACTTC
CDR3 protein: CASSPGLANQETQYF

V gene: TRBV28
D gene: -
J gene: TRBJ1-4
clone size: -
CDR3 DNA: TGTGCCACCGTCACAGGGACTGAAAAACTGTTTTTT
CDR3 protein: CATVTGTEKLFF

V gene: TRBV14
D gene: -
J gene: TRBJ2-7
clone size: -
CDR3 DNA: TGTGCCAGCAGCCCACTAGCATCCTACGAGCAGTACTTC
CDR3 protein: CASSPLASYEQYF

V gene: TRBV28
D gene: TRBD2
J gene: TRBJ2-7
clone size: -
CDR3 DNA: TGTGCCAGCAGGCCACCCGGGACTAGCTACGAGCAGTACTTC
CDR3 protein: CASRPPGTSYEQYF

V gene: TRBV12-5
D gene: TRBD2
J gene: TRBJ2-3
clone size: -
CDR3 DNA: TGTGCTAGTGGCCCCGAGCTTAGCGGGGGGGCAGATACGCAGTATTTT
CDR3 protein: CASGPELSGGADTQYF

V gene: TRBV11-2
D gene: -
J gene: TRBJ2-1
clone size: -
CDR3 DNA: TGTGCCAGCAGCTTACAATCACGAGAATCTTACAATGAGCAGTTCTTC
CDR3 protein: CASSLQSRESYNEQFF

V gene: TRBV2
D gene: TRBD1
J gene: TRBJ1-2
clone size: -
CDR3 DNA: TGTGCCAGCAGCCAAGACAGGGTGGCTGGCTACACCTTC
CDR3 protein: CASSQDRVAGYTF

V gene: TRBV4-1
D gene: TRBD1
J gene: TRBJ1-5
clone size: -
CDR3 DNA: TGCGCCAGCAGCCAAACAGGGGACACTAGCAATCAGCCCCAGCATTTT
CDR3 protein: CASSQTGDTSNQPQHF

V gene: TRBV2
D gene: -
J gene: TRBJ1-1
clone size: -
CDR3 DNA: TGTGCCAGCAGGGGAGGAGCAAACACTGAAGCTTTCTTT
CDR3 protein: CASRGGANTEAFF

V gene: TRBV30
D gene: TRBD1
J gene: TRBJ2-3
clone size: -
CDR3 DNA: TGTGCCTGGAGTTCCGGGACAGAGGCAGATACGCAGTATTTT
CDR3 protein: CAWSSGTEADTQYF

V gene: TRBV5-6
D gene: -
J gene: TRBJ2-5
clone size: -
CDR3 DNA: TGTGCCAGCAGCCCGCCAAGCAGCGAGGAGACCCAGTACTTC
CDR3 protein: CASSPPSSEETQYF

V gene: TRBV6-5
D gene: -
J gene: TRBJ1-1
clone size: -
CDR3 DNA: TGTGCCAGCAGTTCGACGACAGCTGGGAACACTGAAGCTTTCTTT
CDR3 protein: CASSSTTAGNTEAFF

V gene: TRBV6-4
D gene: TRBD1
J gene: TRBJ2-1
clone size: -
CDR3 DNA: TGTGCCAGCAGCCCGGTGGGACAGGGGGCGAGTGAGCAGTTCTTC
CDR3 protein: CASSPVGQGASEQFF

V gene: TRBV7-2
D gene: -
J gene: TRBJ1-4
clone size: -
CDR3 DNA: TGTGCCAGCAGCCCGAGACTAACTAATGAAAAACTGTTTTTT
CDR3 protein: CASSPRLTNEKLFF

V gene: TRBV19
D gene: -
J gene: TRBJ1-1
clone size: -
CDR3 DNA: TGTGCCAGTAGTCAACGCGCGGACACTGAAGCTTTCTTT
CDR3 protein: CASSQRADTEAFF

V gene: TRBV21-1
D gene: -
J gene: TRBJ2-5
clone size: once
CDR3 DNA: TGTGCCAGCTGCATACGATCGTCGGACAGGGGGTACCAAGAGACCCAGTACTTC
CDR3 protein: CASCIRSSDRGYQETQYF

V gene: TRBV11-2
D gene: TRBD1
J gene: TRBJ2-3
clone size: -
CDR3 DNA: TGTGCCAGCAGCTGGGGGACAGGGGGATTAATGGATACGCAGTATTTT
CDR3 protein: CASSWGTGGLMDTQYF

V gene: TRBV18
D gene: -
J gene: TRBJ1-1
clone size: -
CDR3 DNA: TGTGCCAGCTCACGCACAGGGTTTGGTCGAAGCCTTATGAACACTGAAGCTTTCTTT
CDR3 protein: CASSRTGFGRSLMNTEAFF

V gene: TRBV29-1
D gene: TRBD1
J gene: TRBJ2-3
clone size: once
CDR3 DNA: TGCAGCGTTGAAGGGGGACAGAGGGTCACAGATACGCAGTATTTT
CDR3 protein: CSVEGGQRVTDTQYF

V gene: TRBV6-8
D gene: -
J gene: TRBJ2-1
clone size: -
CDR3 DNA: TGTGCCAGCAGTTATTCCGGGTTTGTCGGGGATGAGCAGTTCTTC
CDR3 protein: CASSYSGFVGDEQFF

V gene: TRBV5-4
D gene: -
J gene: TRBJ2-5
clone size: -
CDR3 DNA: TGTGCCAGCAGCTTGGCCGTTGGGGCACAAGAGACCCAGTACTTC
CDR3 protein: CASSLAVGAQETQYF

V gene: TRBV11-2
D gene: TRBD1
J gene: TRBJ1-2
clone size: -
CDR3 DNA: TGTGCCAGCAGCCAAGATACCGGGACAGCCTATGGCTACACCTTC
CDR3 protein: CASSQDTGTAYGYTF

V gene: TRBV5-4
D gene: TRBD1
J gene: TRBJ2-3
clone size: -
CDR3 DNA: TGTGCCAGCAGCCCTCGGACAGGGTCTTTCACAGATACGCAGTATTTT
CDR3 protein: CASSPRTGSFTDTQYF

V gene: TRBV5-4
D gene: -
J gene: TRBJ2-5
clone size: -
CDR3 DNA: TGTGCCAGCAGCTTGATCCGGTTACAGGGAAAAAGAGAGACCCAGTACTTC
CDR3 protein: CASSLIRLQGKRETQYF

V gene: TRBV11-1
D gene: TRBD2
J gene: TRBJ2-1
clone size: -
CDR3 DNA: TGTGCCAGCAGCCCGACTAGCGGGGGGGCCAATTACAATGAGCAGTTCTTC
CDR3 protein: CASSPTSGGANYNEQFF

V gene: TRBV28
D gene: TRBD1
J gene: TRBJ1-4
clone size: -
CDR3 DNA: TGTGCCAGCAGTTTAACGCGGGACAGGGTAACTACAACTAATGAAAAACTGTTTTTT
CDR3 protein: CASSLTRDRVTTTNEKLFF

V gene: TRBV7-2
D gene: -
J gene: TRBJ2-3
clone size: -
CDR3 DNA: TGTGCCAGCAGCTTAAGGGGGGGGCAGGGAACAGATACGCAGTATTTT
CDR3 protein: CASSLRGGQGTDTQYF

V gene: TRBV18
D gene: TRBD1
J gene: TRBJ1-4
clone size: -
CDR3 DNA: TGTGCCAGCTCACGGACAGGGGGCAAAAATGAAAAACTGTTTTTT
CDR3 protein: CASSRTGGKNEKLFF

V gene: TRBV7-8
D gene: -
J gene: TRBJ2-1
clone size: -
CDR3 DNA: TGTGCCAGCAGTGATGGTGGGCGAAGCTCCTACAATGAGCAGTTCTTC
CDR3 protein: CASSDGGRSSYNEQFF

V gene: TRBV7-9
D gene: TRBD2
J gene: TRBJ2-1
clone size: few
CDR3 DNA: TGTGCCAGCAGCTCCGGGGCGGGAGGGCCGAATGAGCAGTTCTTC
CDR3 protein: CASSSGAGGPNEQFF

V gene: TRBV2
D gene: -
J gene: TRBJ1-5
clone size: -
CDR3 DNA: TGTGCCAGCAGTGACTGGGCGGAGGATCAGCCCCAGCATTTT
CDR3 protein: CASSDWAEDQPQHF

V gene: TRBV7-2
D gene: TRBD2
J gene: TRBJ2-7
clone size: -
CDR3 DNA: TGTGCCAGCAGCTTCACCGGGACTAGCGGGTTGCAGTACTTC
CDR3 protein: CASSFTGTSGLQYF

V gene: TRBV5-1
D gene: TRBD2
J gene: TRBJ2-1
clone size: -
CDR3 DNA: TGCGCCAGCAGCTTCTCGGGACTAGTCTTTGAGCAGTTCTTC
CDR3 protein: CASSFSGLVFEQFF

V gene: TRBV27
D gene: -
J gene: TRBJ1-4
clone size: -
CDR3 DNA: TGTGCCAGCAGTTTACAGGGGATAGGAAAACTGTTTTTT
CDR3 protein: CASSLQGIGKLFF

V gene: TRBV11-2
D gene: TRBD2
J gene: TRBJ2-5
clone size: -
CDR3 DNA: TGTGCCAGCAGCCCTGGGGGGCTAGCGGGGAAACAAGAGACCCAGTACTTC
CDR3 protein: CASSPGGLAGKQETQYF

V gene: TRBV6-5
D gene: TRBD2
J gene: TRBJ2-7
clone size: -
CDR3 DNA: TGTGCCAGCAGTCCCCCGGGACTAGCGGGAACCGAGCAGTACTTC
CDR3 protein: CASSPPGLAGTEQYF

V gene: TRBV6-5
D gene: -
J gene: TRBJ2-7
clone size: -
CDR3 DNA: TGTGCCAGCAGTTACTCACAGGGAAATTCCGAGCAGTACTTC
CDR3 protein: CASSYSQGNSEQYF

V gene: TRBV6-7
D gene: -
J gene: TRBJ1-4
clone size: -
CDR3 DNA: TGTGCCAGCAGCCCTCGGGGGGAATTTGAAAAACTGTTTTTT
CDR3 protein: CASSPRGEFEKLFF

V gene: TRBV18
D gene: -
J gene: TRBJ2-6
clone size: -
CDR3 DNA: TGTGCCAGCTCACCAAATCGGAGTGGCTCTGGGGCCAACGTCCTGACTTTC
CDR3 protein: CASSPNRSGSGANVLTF

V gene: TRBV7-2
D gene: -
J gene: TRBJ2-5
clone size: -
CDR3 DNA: TGTGCCAGCAGCATGGCACCCGGGACTGAGCAAGAGACCCAGTACTTC
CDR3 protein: CASSMAPGTEQETQYF

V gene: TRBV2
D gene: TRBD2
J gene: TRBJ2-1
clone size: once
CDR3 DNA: TGTGCCAGCAGGCAGGCTGGGGGGGAAAATGAGCAGTTCTTC
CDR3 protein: CASRQAGGENEQFF

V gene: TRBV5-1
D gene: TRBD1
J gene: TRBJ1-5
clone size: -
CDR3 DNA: TGCGCCAGCAGCTTGGGGACAGGAGCAAATCAGCCCCAGCATTTT
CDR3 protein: CASSLGTGANQPQHF

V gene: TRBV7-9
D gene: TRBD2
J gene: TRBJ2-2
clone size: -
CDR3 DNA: TGTGCCAGCAGCCCGGGACTAACGAACACCGGGGAGCTGTTTTTT
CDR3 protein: CASSPGLTNTGELFF

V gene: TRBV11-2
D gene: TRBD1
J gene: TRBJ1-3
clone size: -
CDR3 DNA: TGTGCCAGCAGCCCCCGACAGGGTTCAGGAAACACCATATATTTT
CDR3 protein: CASSPRQGSGNTIYF

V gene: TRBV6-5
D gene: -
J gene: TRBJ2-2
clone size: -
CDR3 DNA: TGTGCCAGCAGGAGTTTAGGGGCATGGGCCGGGGAGCTGTTTTTT
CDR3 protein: CASRSLGAWAGELFF

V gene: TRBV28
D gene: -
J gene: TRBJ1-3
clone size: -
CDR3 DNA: TGTGCCAGCAGTCCCGGGACAACTGGAAACACCATATATTTT
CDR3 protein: CASSPGTTGNTIYF